The source of this T cell receptor beta chain is a study of blood T cells in healthy people across ages. Whole-study context: When template switching was applied, about one barcoded beta molecule was captured per two T cells.

Together with a sample-barcoded 5' primer, a J-beta primer mix was included in a second PCR lasting roughly 7 to 11 cycles. Each cDNA molecule carried a tag from a template-switch adaptor that contained 12 random nucleotides. TCRdb called the 5' RACE reads again in MiXCR, with one record for every CDR3 protein. In the table there are 780,000 or so distinct CDR3 sequences, 56% of which are singletons. In its sample, this clonotype was seen a few times. Trimming took 6 bases from V and 0 from J, leaving 11 bases between them. The CDR3 is made up of 13 amino acids. Germline assignment: CDR1 DFQATT and CDR2 SNEGSKA (reference sequence).

This clonotype was sampled from a man aged 35 to 55 in good health. Sequenced: blood. The chain is built from TRBV20-1 and TRBJ2-5; D uncertain. CDR3 bases: TGCAGTGCCCCTCCCCCGGACCAAGAGACCCAGTACTTC. This gives the protein CSAPPPDQETQYF.